The 13 T cell receptor beta chains listed next were all sequenced from one sample in a study of cytomegalovirus exposure and HLA in healthy donors. Primers: 60 Vbeta forward and 13 Jbeta reverse. This table comes from immunoSEQ multiplex PCR, and its TCRdb copy is limited to in-frame clones, with some not included. The table has about 180,000 clones, approximately 80% seen once. The specimen was PBMCs. These receptors were taken from a man younger than 40 in good health and CMV-seropositive.

The rearrangement joins TRBV11-2 to TRBJ2-7; TRBD2 agrees at 7 bases. With 5 bases clipped from V and 6 bases from J, the junction kept 10 bases outside the gene matches. CDR3 size: 14 residues. CDR1 and CDR2 (germline): SGHAT, FQNNGV. This chain's CDR3 is CASSPEVRGVEQYF. CDR3 DNA sequence: TGTGCCAGCAGCCCTGAGGTCCGGGGGGTCGAGCAGTACTTC.

V is TRBV7-2 and J is TRBJ2-3, with D maybe TRBD2 (5 bases). Trimming pared 5 bases from V and 1 base from J, leaving 13 bases between. Germline V gene lookup returns CDR1 SGHTA and CDR2 FQGNSA. The CDR3 sequence is 15 residues long. This chain's CDR3 is CASSPGMVGTDTQYF. DNA for the CDR3: TGTGCCAGCAGCCCGGGGATGGTGGGCACAGATACGCAGTATTTT.

The V gene is TRBV6-5, the J gene TRBJ2-7; 8 bases are shared with TRBD1. The CDR3 totals 13 residues. Germline V gene sequence: CDR1 MNHEY, CDR2 SVGAGI. V lost 6 bases to trimming and J lost 3 bases; unmatched junction nucleotides: 4. For the CDR3, the DNA is TGTGCCAGCAGGGCCGGGACAGGCTACGAGCAGTACTTC. Translating it yields CASRAGTGYEQYF.

The chain links TRBV9 to TRBJ2-3, with TRBD2 matching over 8 bases. The CDR3 consists of 16 residues. J lost 2 bases, V lost 4 bases, and 9 bases had no gene match. CDR1 SGDLS and CDR2 YYNGEE come from the germline V gene. The CDR3, as DNA: TGTGCCAGCAGCCGGGGGGGCGGGATGACCACAGATACGCAGTATTTT. Translation: CASSRGGGMTTDTQYF. The variable domain in full, with the rest retrieved from reference TRBV9 and TRBJ2-3, is DSGVTQTPKHLITATGQRVTLRCSPRSGDLSVYWYQQSLDQGLQFLIQYYNGEERAKGNILERFSAQQFPDLHSELNLSSLELGDSALYFCASSRGGGMTTDTQYFGPGTRLTVL.

The genes are TRBV5-6 and TRBJ1-5; 7 bases align to TRBD1. Germline values: CDR1 SGHDT, CDR2 YYEEEE. The trim removed 4 bases at V and 2 bases at J, leaving 6 bases unmatched. This CDR3 contains 15 residues. The CDR3 DNA reads TGTGCCAGCAGCCCGTCAGGGACAGGCAATCAGCCCCAGCATTTT. This gives the protein CASSPSGTGNQPQHF.

The genes are TRBV6-6 and TRBJ1-1; no clear D. Germline assignment: CDR1 MNHNY and CDR2 SVGAGI (reference sequence). The CDR3 runs to 13 residues. Trimming took off 2 bases at V and 1 base at J, with 5 bases between the two ends. The CDR3 sequence: CASSYAGNTEAFF. The DNA of the CDR3 is TGTGCCAGCAGTTACGCGGGGAACACTGAAGCTTTCTTT.

The CDR3 here is CASSQLSWAPGSTPLHF. The CDR3 coding sequence is TGCGCCAGCAGCCAGCTATCTTGGGCGCCGGGGTCGACACCCCTCCACTTT. The chain links TRBV4-1 to TRBJ1-6; D remains ambiguous. Per germline, CDR1 MGHRA and CDR2 YSYEKL. V lost 3 bases, J lost 11 bases, and 23 bases lay in between. CDR3 length: 17 amino acids.

The V gene is TRBV28, the J gene TRBJ2-1; unclear D gene. V gave up 2 bases and J gave up 13 bases, with 9 bases separating them. Germline V gene data show CDR1 as MDHEN and CDR2 as SYDVKM. The CDR3 has 11 residues. The CDR3 nucleotides are TGTGCCAGCAGTTTAGGGCATATACAGTTCTTC. Its translation: CASSLGHIQFF.

The chain carries TRBV14 and TRBJ2-3; tentatively, D is TRBD2 (5 bases). Per germline, CDR1 SGHDN and CDR2 FVKESK. The V and J ends lost 0 bases and 4 bases respectively, with 14 bases between them. The CDR3 contains 16 residues. CDR3 bases: TGTGCCAGCAGCCAAGAGAGGGAAAGGGCCGCAGATACGCAGTATTTT. Translating it yields CASSQERERAADTQYF.

V gene TRBV10-3 combines with J gene TRBJ2-1; 8 nucleotides align to TRBD1. V dropped 6 bases and J dropped 7; count of bases not matched to a gene: 5. This CDR3 is built from 13 residues. CDR1 is ENHRY, CDR2 SYGVKD, per germline. The CDR3 sequence: CAIRDRVVNEQFF. CDR3 in DNA: TGTGCCATCAGGGACAGGGTTGTTAATGAGCAGTTCTTC.

The genes are TRBV5-5 and TRBJ2-7; 12 nucleotides align to TRBD2. The germline V gene has CDR1 SGHKS and CDR2 YYEKEE (reference sequence). The CDR3 sequence is 15 residues long. With V trimmed by 4 bases and J by 3 bases, 5 bases remained unmatched. CDR3 loop: CASSPTSGRSYEQYF. In DNA form, the CDR3 reads TGTGCCAGCAGCCCGACTAGCGGGAGAAGCTACGAGCAGTACTTC.

This sequence joins TRBV9 and TRBJ2-2; 8 nucleotides match TRBD2. Germline CDR1 and CDR2: SGDLS and YYNGEE. The V segment lost 0 bases and the J segment 4 bases; nucleotides outside the gene matches: 8. The CDR3 runs to 17 residues. The CDR3 region is CASSVVGGGPVTGELFF. The DNA of the CDR3 is TGTGCCAGCAGCGTAGTCGGGGGGGGGCCGGTCACCGGGGAGCTGTTTTTT.

This clone was observed once. This sequence joins TRBV6-6 and TRBJ2-2; 8 bases fit TRBD1. Germline V lookup: CDR1 MNHNY, CDR2 SVGAGI (reference sequence). The V segment lost 7 bases and the J segment 5 bases; nucleotides outside the gene matches: 6. The CDR3 is 14 amino acids. The CDR3 protein is CASTQGAATGELFF. CDR3 in DNA: TGTGCCAGCACTCAGGGGGCTGCTACCGGGGAGCTGTTTTTT.